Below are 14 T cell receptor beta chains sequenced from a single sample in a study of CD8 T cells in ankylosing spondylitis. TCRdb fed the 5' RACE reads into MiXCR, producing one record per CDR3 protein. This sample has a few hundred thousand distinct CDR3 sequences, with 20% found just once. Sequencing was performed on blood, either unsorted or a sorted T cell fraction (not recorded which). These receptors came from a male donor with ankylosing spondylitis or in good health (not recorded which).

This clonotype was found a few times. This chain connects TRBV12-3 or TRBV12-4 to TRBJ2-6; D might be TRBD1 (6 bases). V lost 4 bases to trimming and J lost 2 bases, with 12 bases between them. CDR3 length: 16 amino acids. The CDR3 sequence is CASSSPRGPGANVLTF. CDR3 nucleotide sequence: TGTGCCAGCAGTTCCCCCAGGGGACCTGGGGCCAACGTCCTGACTTTC.

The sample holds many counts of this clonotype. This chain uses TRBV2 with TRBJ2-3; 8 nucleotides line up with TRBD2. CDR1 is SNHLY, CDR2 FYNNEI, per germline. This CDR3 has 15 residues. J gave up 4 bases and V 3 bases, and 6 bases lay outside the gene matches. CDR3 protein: CASSERASGSDTQYF. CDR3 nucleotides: TGTGCCAGCAGTGAGAGGGCTAGCGGGTCAGATACGCAGTATTTT.

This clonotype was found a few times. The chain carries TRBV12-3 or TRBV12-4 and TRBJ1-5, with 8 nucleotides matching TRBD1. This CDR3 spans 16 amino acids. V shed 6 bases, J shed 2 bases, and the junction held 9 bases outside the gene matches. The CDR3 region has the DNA TGTGCCAGCAGAAACGCAGGGGGCGCGGGCAATCAGCCCCAGCATTTT. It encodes CASRNAGGAGNQPQHF.

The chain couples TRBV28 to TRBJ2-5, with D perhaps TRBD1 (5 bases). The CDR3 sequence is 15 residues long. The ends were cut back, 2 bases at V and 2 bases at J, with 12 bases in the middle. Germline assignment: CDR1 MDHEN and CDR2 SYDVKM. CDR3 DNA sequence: TGTGCCAGCAGTTTAAGGGGTACGGGTCAAGAGACCCAGTACTTC. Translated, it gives CASSLRGTGQETQYF.

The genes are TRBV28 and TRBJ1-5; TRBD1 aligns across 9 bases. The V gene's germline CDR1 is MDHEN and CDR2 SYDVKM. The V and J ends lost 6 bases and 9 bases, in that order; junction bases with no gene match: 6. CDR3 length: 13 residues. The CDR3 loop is CASRRQGVVPQHF. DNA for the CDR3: TGTGCCAGCAGACGACAGGGGGTCGTGCCCCAGCATTTT.

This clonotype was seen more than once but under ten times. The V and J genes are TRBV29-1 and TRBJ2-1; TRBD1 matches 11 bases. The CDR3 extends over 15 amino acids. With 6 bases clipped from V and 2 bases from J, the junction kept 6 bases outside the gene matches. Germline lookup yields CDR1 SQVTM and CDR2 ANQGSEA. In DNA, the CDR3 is TGCAGCGTAGAACCGGGACAGGGGGCCTACAATGAGCAGTTCTTC. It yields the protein CSVEPGQGAYNEQFF.

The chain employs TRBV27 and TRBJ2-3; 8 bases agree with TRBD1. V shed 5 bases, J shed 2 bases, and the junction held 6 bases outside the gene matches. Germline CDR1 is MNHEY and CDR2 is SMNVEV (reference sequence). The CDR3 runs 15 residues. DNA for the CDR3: TGTGCCAGCAGTCCGTACAGGGGGGACACAGATACGCAGTATTTT. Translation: CASSPYRGDTDTQYF.

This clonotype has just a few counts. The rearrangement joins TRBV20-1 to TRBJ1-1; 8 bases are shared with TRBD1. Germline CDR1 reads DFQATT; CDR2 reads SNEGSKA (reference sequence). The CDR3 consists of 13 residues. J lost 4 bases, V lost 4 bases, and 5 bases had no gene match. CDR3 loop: CSAKGRGPTEAFF. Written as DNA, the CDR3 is TGCAGTGCTAAGGGCAGGGGGCCCACTGAAGCTTTCTTT.

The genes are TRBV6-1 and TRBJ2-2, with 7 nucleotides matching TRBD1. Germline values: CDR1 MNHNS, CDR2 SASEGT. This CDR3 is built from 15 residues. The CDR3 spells CATLRGPSRAGELFF. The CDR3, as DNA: TGTGCTACCTTGAGGGGGCCCTCCAGAGCCGGGGAGCTGTTTTTT.

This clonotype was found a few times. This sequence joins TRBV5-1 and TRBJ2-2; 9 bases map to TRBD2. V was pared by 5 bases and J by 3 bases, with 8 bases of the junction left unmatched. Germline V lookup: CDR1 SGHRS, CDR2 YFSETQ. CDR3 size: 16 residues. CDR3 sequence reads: CASRISGSKDTGELFF. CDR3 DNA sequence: TGCGCCAGCAGAATTAGCGGGAGTAAGGACACCGGGGAGCTGTTTTTT.

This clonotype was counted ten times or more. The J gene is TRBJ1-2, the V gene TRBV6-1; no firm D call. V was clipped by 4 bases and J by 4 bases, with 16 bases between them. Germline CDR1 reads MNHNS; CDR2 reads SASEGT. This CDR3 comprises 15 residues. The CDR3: CASSGDGRRIYGYTF. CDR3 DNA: TGTGCCAGCAGTGGCGACGGGCGAAGGATCTATGGCTACACCTTC.

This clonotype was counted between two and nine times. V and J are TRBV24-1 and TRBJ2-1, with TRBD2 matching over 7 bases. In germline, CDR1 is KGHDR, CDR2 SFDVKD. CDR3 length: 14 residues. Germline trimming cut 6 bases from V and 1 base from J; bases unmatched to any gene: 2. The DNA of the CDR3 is TGTGCCACCAGTAGCGGGGCGTCCTACAATGAGCAGTTCTTC. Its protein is CATSSGASYNEQFF.

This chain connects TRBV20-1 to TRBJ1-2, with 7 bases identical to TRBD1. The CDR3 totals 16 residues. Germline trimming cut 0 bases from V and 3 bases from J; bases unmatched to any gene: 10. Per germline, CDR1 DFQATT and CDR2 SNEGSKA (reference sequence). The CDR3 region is CSARDASTGRYYGYTF. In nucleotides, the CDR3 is TGCAGTGCTAGAGACGCCTCGACAGGGCGCTACTATGGCTACACCTTC.

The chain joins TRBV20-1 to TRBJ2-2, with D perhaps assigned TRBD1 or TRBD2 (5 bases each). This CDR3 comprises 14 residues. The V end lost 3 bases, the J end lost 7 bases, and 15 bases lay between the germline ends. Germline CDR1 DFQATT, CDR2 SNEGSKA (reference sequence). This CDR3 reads CSASWGRAGGELFF. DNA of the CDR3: TGCAGTGCTAGTTGGGGGAGAGCTGGCGGGGAGCTGTTTTTT.